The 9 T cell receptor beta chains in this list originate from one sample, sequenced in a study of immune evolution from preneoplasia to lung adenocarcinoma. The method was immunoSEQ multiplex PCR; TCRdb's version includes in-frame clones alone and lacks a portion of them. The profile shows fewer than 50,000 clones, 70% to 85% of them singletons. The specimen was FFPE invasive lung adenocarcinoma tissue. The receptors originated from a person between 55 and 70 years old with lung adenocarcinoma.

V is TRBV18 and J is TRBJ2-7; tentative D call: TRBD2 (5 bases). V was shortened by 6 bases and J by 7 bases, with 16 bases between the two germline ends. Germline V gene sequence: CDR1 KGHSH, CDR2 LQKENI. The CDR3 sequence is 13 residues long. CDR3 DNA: TGTGCCAGCTCGCCCGCCGGGCGCGGGGAGCAGTACTTC. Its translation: CASSPAGRGEQYF.

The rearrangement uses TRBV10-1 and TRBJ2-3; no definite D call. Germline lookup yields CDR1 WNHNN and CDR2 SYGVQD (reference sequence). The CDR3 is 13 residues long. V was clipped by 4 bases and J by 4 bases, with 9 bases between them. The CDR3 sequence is CASSGDLPDTQYF. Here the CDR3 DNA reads TGCGCCAGCAGTGGGGATCTACCAGATACGCAGTATTTT.

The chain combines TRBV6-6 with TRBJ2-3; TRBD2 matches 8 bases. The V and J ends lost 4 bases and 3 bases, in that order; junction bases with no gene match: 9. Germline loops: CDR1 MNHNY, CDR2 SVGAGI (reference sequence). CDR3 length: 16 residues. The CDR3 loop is CASSLVAGYGTDTQYF. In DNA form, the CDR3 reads TGTGCCAGCAGTTTAGTAGCGGGGTACGGAACAGATACGCAGTATTTT.

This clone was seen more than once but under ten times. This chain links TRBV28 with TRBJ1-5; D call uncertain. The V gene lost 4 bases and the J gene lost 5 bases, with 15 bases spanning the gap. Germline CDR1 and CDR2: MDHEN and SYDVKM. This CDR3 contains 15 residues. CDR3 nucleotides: TGTGCCAGCAGTTCCTTTATTTCCTGGGATCAGCCCCAGCATTTT. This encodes CASSSFISWDQPQHF.

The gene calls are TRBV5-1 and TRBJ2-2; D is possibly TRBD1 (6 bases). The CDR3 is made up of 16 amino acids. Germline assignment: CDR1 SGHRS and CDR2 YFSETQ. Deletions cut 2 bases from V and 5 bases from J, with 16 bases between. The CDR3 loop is CASSLITGPRTGELFF. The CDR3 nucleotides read TGCGCCAGCAGCTTAATAACAGGGCCGAGGACCGGGGAGCTGTTTTTT. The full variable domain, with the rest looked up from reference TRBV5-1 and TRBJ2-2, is KAGVTQTPRYLIKTRGQQVTLSCSPISGHRSVSWYQQTPGQGLQFLFEYFSETQRNKGNFPGRFSGRQFSNSRSEMNVSTLELGDSALYLCASSLITGPRTGELFFGEGSRLTVL.

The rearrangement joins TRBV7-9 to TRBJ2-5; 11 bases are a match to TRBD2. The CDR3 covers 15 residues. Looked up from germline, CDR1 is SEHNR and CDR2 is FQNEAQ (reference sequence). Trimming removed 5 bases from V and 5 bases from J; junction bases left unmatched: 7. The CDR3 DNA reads TGTGCCAGCAGCCCAGGGGCTAGCGGGAGGGAGACCCAGTACTTC. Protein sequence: CASSPGASGRETQYF.

In DNA form, the CDR3 reads TGTGCCTGGATTCAAAAGACGGCACGGGGAGGCGAGCAGTACTTC. It is translated as CAWIQKTARGGEQYF. This sequence joins TRBV30 and TRBJ2-7; possible D gene TRBD2, 6 bases. The CDR3 totals 15 residues. V dropped 4 bases and J dropped 6 bases, with 22 bases sitting between them. In germline, CDR1 is GTSNPN, CDR2 SVGIG (reference sequence).

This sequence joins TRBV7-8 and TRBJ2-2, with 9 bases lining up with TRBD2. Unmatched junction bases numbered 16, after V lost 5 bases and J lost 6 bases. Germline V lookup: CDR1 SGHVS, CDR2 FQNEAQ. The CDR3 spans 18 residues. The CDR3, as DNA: TGTGCCAGCAGCCGAAAAGACCCGGGACTAGCTTTCCCCGGGGAGCTGTTTTTT. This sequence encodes CASSRKDPGLAFPGELFF.

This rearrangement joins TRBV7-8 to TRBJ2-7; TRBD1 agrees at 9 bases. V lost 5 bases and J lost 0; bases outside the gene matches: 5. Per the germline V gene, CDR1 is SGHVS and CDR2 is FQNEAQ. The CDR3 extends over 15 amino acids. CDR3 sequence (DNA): TGTGCCAGCAGCATACCGGGACAGGGCTCCTACGAGCAGTACTTC. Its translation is CASSIPGQGSYEQYF. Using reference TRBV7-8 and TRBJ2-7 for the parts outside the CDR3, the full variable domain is GAGVSQSPRYKVAKRGQDVALRCDPISGHVSLFWYQQALGQGPEFLTYFQNEAQLDKSGLPSDRFFAERPEGSVSTLKIQRTQQEDSAVYLCASSIPGQGSYEQYFGPGTRLTVT.